This TCR beta chain was obtained from a study of T cell responses to AZD1222 COVID-19 vaccine. The junction had 5 bases not matched to a gene; V was cut back by 3 bases and J by 2 bases. The CDR3 length is 15 residues. Per germline, CDR1 SGHTA and CDR2 FQGNSA. Only one count was recorded for this clone. Its antigen is currently unknown. Profiled with immunoSEQ multiplex PCR; TCRdb holds only in-frame clones, not every one. The sample has around 60,000 clones; over 75% are singletons. General study results and limits: Baseline testing showed seropositivity in only five or six AZD1222 recipients. In a largely white British group with more females than males, clonal diversity was possibly underestimated. Regions 160-218 and 743-854 dominated among vaccine-associated CD4 TCRs spanning spike.

The sequence derives from an adult who received the AZD1222 COVID-19 vaccine. The sequenced sample was peripheral blood, obtained 28 days after the second AZD1222 dose. The rearrangement joins TRBV7-2 to TRBJ1-2, with 8 bases matching TRBD1. The CDR3 protein is CASSFGQGPNYGYTF. Here the CDR3 DNA reads TGTGCCAGCAGCTTCGGACAGGGCCCAAACTATGGCTACACCTTC.